This T cell receptor beta chain was recovered during a study of cytomegalovirus exposure and HLA in healthy donors. Remarks on this clone: Its cognate antigen is unknown.

The PCR contained 60 Vbeta and 13 Jbeta primers. Method: immunoSEQ multiplex PCR; TCRdb's copy keeps in-frame clones and lacks some. This table holds about 150,000 clones, around three fifths found once. General study findings and limits: Specificity of a few CMV-associated chains for CMV antigens was verified in vitro. Later work found most CMV-associated TCR beta chains apparently HLA-restricted.

The CDR3 runs to 17 residues. V gave up 5 bases and J gave up 1 base; unmatched junction bases: 6. The V gene's germline CDR1 is SNHLY and CDR2 FYNNEI. V usage is TRBV2 and J usage is TRBJ2-2; 11 nucleotides match TRBD1. Sample: PBMCs. The origin of this receptor is a male donor in good health and CMV-seronegative. DNA for the CDR3: TGTGCCAGCAGTCAGGACAGGGGGCGACAGAACACCGGGGAGCTGTTTTTT. Translating gives CASSQDRGRQNTGELFF.